The 12 T cell receptor beta chains below come from one sample, sequenced in a study of T-cell reconstitution after alpha-beta-depleted transplantation in children. Preparation of the TCRbeta library involved a method that used unique molecular identifiers. TCRdb reprocessed the PCR reads via MiXCR and lists one record per CDR3 protein. The sample lists 450,000 to 550,000 distinct CDR3 sequences, around 10% occurring once. Sample: PBMCs, mostly from graft donor cells, taken 180 days after TCRalphabeta/CD19-depleted stem cell transplant. These receptors were obtained from a female patient between 2 and 15 years old who had a stem cell transplant for aplastic anemia, so the T cells may come from the graft donor.

This clonotype appeared a few times. This rearrangement joins TRBV28 to TRBJ2-7, with 8 bases matching TRBD1. From germline, CDR1 is MDHEN and CDR2 SYDVKM. V lost 3 bases and J lost 6; bases outside the gene matches: 10. The CDR3 is 15 residues long. CDR3 amino acids: CASSLGLDRVGEQYV. The CDR3 nucleotides read TGTGCCAGCAGTTTGGGATTGGACAGGGTTGGCGAGCAGTACGTC.

The chain couples TRBV4-3 to TRBJ1-1; D might be TRBD1 (5 bases). V was trimmed by 3 bases and J by 0 bases, leaving 11 bases between them. The CDR3 spans 15 residues. Germline CDR1 reads LGHNA; CDR2 reads YSLEER. In nucleotides, the CDR3 is TGCGCCAGCAGCCATGGACACCACCTGAACACTGAAGCTTTCTTT. It encodes CASSHGHHLNTEAFF.

This clonotype was seen many times. The chain joins TRBV12-3 or TRBV12-4 to TRBJ1-1; TRBD1 aligns across 8 bases. The CDR3 runs 13 residues. Unmatched junction bases numbered 4, after V lost 6 bases and J lost 4 bases. The CDR3 protein is CASRVRGRTEAFF. The CDR3 nucleotides are TGTGCCAGCAGGGTCAGGGGGCGCACTGAAGCTTTCTTT.

This clonotype has at least ten counts. The chain combines TRBV20-1 with TRBJ1-4, with D hard to call. This CDR3 comprises 14 residues. CDR1 is DFQATT and CDR2 is SNEGSKA in the germline V gene (reference sequence). The ends were cut back, 3 bases at V and 8 bases at J, with 16 bases in the middle. DNA of the CDR3: TGCAGTGCTAGTGGCCGTATGGGAGGGGAAAAACTGTTTTTT. Its protein is CSASGRMGGEKLFF.

The V call is TRBV29-1, the J call TRBJ1-3; maybe TRBD1 (5 bases). V was shortened by 6 bases and J by 5 bases, with 14 bases between the two germline ends. CDR3 length: 13 residues. CDR1 is SQVTM, CDR2 ANQGSEA, per germline. This CDR3 reads CSVVTGPRNTIYF. In DNA form, the CDR3 reads TGCAGCGTGGTCACGGGACCGCGAAACACCATATATTTT.

Ten or more counts support this clonotype. V is TRBV29-1 and J is TRBJ2-1; no definite D call. V lost 6 bases and J lost 8, with 11 bases in between. There are 11 residues in the CDR3. CDR1 is SQVTM, CDR2 ANQGSEA, per germline. The CDR3 region is CSVEQSDEQFF. The CDR3 bases are TGCAGCGTGGAGCAGTCGGATGAGCAGTTCTTC.

This clonotype was detected only a few times. The DNA of the CDR3 is TGTGCCAGCAGCTTAGCCCCCGGGGAGAACTATGGCTACACCTTC. Translating gives CASSLAPGENYGYTF. The chain uses TRBV11-2 and TRBJ1-2; D call uncertain. There are 15 residues in the CDR3. V shed 1 base and J shed 2 bases, with 11 bases lying between them. The germline gives CDR1 SGHAT, CDR2 FQNNGV.

This clonotype appeared once. The V gene is TRBV7-9, the J gene TRBJ2-5; D not certain. The V end was cut by 8 bases, the J end by 5 bases, with 18 bases between. Per the germline V gene, CDR1 is SEHNR and CDR2 is FQNEAQ (reference sequence). The CDR3 runs to 14 residues. CDR3 residues: CASLNHGAQETQYF. The CDR3 DNA reads TGTGCCAGCCTAAACCACGGTGCCCAGGAGACCCAGTACTTC. Full variable domain (rest looked up from reference TRBV7-9 and TRBJ2-5): DTGVSQNPRHKITKRGQNVTFRCDPISEHNRLYWYRQTLGQGPEFLTYFQNEAQLEKSRLLSDRFSAERPKGSFSTLEIQRTEQGDSAMYLCASLNHGAQETQYFGPGTRLLVL.

This chain joins TRBV12-3 or TRBV12-4 and TRBJ2-7; 8 bases align to TRBD1. The CDR3 extends over 12 amino acids. The J segment lost 6 bases and the V segment lost 6 bases, leaving 4 bases of the junction unmatched. CDR3 nucleotide sequence: TGTGCCAGCAGGCTTACAGGGGGCGAGCAGTACTTC. It codes for CASRLTGGEQYF.

The chain couples TRBV7-2 to TRBJ2-4; 13 bases match TRBD2. Germline assignment: CDR1 SGHTA and CDR2 FQGNSA. This CDR3 has 17 residues. The V and J ends lost 0 bases and 9 bases, in that order; junction bases with no gene match: 8. CDR3 sequence: CASSLAELAGGPGIQYF. The CDR3, as DNA: TGTGCCAGCAGCTTAGCGGAACTAGCGGGAGGGCCCGGCATTCAGTACTTC.

The gene calls are TRBV7-9 and TRBJ2-7, with 11 bases identical to TRBD2. Per the germline V gene, CDR1 is SEHNR and CDR2 is FQNEAQ (reference sequence). The ends lost 5 bases at V and 3 bases at J; junction bases unmatched: 9. This CDR3 contains 16 residues. In DNA form, the CDR3 reads TGTGCCAGCAGCCCCGGTCTAGCGGGAGGTATCTACGAGCAGTACTTC. It translates to CASSPGLAGGIYEQYF. Filled out from reference TRBV7-9 and TRBJ2-7, the complete variable domain reads DTGVSQNPRHKITKRGQNVTFRCDPISEHNRLYWYRQTLGQGPEFLTYFQNEAQLEKSRLLSDRFSAERPKGSFSTLEIQRTEQGDSAMYLCASSPGLAGGIYEQYFGPGTRLTVT.

This clonotype turned up a few times. The chain has TRBV5-1 and TRBJ2-6, with 9 bases matching TRBD1. This CDR3 has 18 residues. V lost 0 bases and J lost 0; bases outside the gene matches: 4. CDR1 is SGHRS and CDR2 is YFSETQ in the germline V gene. The CDR3 here is CASSLAVTGGSGANVLTF. The CDR3 DNA follows: TGCGCCAGCAGCTTGGCCGTGACAGGGGGCTCTGGGGCCAACGTCCTGACTTTC.